At least ten counts were recorded for the clone carrying this T cell receptor beta chain. TCRdb reanalysed the PCR reads using MiXCR and keeps one entry per CDR3 protein. This table has approximately 90,000 distinct CDR3 sequences, roughly 26% appearing once. The data derive from a study of molecular identifiers for immune sequencing clone quantification. The sequenced material came from naive CD8+ T cells from blood, with Jurkat cell RNA spiked in. The subset is: FACS-sorted CD8+CD4-CCR7+CD45RA+ naive T cells. This clonotype originated in a human donor in good health. Some libraries in this study had Jurkat cell RNA spiked in.

The CDR3 spells CASSPRQGMYEQYF. The CDR3 DNA follows: TGCGCCAGCAGCCCACGACAGGGGATGTACGAGCAGTACTTC. The V call is TRBV4-3, the J call TRBJ2-7; TRBD1 matches 8 bases. Germline-derived CDR1 and CDR2 are LGHNA and YSLEER. With 4 bases clipped from V and 4 bases from J, the junction kept 6 bases outside the gene matches. CDR3 length: 14 residues.